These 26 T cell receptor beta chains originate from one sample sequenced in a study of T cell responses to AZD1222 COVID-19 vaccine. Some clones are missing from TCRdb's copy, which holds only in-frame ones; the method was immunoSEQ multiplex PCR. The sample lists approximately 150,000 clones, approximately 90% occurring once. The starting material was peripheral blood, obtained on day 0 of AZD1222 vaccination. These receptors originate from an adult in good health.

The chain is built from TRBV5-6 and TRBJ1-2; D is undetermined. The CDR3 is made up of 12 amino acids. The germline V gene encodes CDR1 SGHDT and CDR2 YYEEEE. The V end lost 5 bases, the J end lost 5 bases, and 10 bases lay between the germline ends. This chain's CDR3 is CASSLPGYGYTF. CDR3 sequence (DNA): TGTGCCAGCAGTTTGCCCGGTTATGGCTACACCTTC.

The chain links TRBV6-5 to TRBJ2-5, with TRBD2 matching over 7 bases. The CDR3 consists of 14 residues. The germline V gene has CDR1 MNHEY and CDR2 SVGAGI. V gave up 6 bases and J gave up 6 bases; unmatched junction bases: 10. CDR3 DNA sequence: TGTGCCAGCAGGAGAGCCATACTAGCGCAGACCCAGTACTTC. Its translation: CASRRAILAQTQYF.

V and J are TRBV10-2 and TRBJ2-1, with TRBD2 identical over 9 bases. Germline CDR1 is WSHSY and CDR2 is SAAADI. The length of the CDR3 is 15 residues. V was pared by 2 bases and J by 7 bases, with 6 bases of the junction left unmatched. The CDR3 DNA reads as TGCGCCAGCAGTGAGAGGGGACTAGCAAGTAATGAGCAGTTCTTC. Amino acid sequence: CASSERGLASNEQFF.

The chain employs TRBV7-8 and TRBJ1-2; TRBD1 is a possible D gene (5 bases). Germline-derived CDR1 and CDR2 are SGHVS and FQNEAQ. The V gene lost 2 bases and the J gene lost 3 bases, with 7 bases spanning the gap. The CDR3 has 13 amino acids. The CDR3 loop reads CASSLKGYYGYTF. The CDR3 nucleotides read TGTGCCAGCAGCTTAAAGGGGTACTATGGCTACACCTTC.

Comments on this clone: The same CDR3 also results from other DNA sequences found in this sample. In DNA, the CDR3 is TGTGCCAGCAGCTTACGGACGGGGAACACTGAAGCTTTCTTT. Translation gives CASSLRTGNTEAFF. This chain links TRBV3-1 (or the pseudogene TRBV3-2) with TRBJ1-1; D is unclear. Germline CDR1 and CDR2: LGHDT and YNNKEL (reference sequence). Trimming cost V 5 bases and J 1 base, with 11 bases left between them. The CDR3 has 14 residues.

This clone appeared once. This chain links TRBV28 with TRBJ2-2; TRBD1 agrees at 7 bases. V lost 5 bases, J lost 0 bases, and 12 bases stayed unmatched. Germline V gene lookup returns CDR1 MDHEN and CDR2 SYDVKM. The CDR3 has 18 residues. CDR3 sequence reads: CASSGGQTNNANTGELFF. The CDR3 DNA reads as TGTGCCAGCAGTGGGGGACAGACGAATAATGCGAACACCGGGGAGCTGTTTTTT.

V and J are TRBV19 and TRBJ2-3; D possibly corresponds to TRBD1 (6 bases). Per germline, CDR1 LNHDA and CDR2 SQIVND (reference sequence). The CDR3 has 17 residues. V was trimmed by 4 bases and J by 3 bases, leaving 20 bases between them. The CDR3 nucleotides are TGTGCCAGTAGTAATTGGGGGCTCACCCAAAGGACAGATACGCAGTATTTT. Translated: CASSNWGLTQRTDTQYF.

CDR3 nucleotides: TGTGCCACCAGCAGAGGCCTAAACAGGGGAAGCAATCAGCCCCAGCATTTT. Encoded protein: CATSRGLNRGSNQPQHF. The J gene is TRBJ1-5, the V gene TRBV15, with TRBD1 matching over 7 bases. After removal of 1 base from V and 1 base from J, the junction contained 7 bases not matched to a gene. This CDR3 contains 17 residues. Per the germline V gene, CDR1 is LNHNV and CDR2 is YYDKDF (reference sequence).

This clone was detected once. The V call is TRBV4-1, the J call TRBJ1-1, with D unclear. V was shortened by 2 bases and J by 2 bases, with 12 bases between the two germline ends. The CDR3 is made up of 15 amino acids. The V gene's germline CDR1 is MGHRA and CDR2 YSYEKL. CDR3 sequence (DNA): TGCGCCAGCAGCCAACTGGTCCGACTTAACACTGAAGCTTTCTTT. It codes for CASSQLVRLNTEAFF.

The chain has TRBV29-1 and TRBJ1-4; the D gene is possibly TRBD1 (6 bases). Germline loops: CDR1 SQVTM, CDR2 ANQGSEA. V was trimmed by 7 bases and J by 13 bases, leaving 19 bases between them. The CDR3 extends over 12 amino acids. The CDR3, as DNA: TGCAGCGGCGTGGAGGCGACAGGAGGACTGTTTTTT. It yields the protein CSGVEATGGLFF. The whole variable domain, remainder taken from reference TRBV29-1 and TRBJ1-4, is SAVISQKPSRDICQRGTSLTIQCQVDSQVTMMFWYRQQPGQSLTLIATANQGSEATYESGFVIDKFPISRPNLTFSTLTVSNMSPEDSSIYLCSGVEATGGLFFGSGTQLSVL.

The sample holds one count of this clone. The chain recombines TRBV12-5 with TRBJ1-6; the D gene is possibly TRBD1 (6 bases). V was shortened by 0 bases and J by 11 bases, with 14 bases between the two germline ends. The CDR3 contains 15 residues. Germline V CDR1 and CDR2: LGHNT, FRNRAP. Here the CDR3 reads CASGLVGGPGAPLHF. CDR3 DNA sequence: TGTGCTAGTGGTTTGGTTGGGGGCCCCGGAGCACCCCTCCACTTT. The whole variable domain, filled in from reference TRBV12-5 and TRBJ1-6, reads DARVTQTPRHKVTEMGQEVTMRCQPILGHNTVFWYRQTMMQGLELLAYFRNRAPLDDSGMPKDRFSAEMPDATLATLKIQPSEPRDSAVYFCASGLVGGPGAPLHFGNGTRLTVT.

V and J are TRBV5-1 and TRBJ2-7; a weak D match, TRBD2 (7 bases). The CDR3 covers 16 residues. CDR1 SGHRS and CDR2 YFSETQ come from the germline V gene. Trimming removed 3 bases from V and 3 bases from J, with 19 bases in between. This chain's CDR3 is CASSSTEGGTRYEQYF. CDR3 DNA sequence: TGCGCCAGCAGCTCCACAGAGGGGGGGACCCGCTACGAGCAGTACTTC.

The DNA of the CDR3 is TGCGCCAGCAGCTTAGCCGGATTAAATGAGCAGTTCTTC. Translating it yields CASSLAGLNEQFF. This sequence joins TRBV5-1 and TRBJ2-1; D gene unclear. Per germline, CDR1 SGHRS and CDR2 YFSETQ. The V end lost 2 bases, the J end lost 7 bases, and 10 bases lay between the germline ends. The CDR3 runs to 13 residues.

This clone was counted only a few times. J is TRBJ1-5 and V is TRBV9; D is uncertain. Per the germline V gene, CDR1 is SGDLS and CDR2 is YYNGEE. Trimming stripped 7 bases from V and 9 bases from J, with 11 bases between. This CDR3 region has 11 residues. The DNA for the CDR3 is TGTGCCAGCGGCCGGGCGGGGCCCCAGCATTTT. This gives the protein CASGRAGPQHF.

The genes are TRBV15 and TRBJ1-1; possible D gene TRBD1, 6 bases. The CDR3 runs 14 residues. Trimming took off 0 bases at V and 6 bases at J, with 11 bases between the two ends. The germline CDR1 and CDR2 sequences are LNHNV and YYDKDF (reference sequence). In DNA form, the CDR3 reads TGTGCCACCAGCAGAGATCAGGGGCCGGCTGAAGCTTTCTTT. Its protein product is CATSRDQGPAEAFF.

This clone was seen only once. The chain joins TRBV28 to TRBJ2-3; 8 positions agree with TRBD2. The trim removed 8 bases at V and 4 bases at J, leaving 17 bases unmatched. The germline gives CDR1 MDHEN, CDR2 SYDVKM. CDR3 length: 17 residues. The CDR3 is CASASLVSGVASDTQYF. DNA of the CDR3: TGTGCCAGCGCCTCTTTGGTTAGCGGGGTAGCTTCAGATACGCAGTATTTT.

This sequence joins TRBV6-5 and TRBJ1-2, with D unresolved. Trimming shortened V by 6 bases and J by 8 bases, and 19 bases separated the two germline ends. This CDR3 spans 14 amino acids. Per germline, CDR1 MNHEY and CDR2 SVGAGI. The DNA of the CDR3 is TGTGCCAGCAGACCTTTGGGAGGGATCTACGGCTACACCTTC. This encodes CASRPLGGIYGYTF.

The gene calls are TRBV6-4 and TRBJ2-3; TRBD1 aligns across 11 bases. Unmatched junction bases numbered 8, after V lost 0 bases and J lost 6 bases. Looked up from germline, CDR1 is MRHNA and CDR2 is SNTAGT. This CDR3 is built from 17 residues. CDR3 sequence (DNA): TGTGCCAGCAGTGACTCGGGGACAGGGGGGCCCGGGGATACGCAGTATTTT. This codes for CASSDSGTGGPGDTQYF.

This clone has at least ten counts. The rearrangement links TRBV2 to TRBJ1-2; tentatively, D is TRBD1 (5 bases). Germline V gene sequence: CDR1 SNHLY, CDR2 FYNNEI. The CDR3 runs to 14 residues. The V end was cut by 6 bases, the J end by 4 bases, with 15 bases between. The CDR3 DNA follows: TGTGCCAGCAGAACCAGGGCCCCCCGCTATGGCTACACCTTC. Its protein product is CASRTRAPRYGYTF.

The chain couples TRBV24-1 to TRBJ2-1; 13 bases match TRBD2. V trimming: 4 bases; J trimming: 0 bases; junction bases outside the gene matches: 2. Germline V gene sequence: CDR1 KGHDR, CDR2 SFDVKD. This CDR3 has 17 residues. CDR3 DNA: TGTGCCACCAGTGACAGGACTAGCGGGAGCTCCTACAATGAGCAGTTCTTC. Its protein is CATSDRTSGSSYNEQFF.

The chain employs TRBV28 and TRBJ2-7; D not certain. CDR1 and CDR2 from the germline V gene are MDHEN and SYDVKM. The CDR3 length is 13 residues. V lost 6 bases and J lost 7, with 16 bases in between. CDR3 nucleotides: TGTGCCAGCAGGCGGACGTATCAGGATGAGCAGTACTTC. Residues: CASRRTYQDEQYF.

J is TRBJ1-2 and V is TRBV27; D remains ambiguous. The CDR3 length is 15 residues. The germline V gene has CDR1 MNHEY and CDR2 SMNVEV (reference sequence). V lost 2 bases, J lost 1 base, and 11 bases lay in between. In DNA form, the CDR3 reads TGTGCCAGCAGTTTAACCCGGCCTGTTAACTATGGCTACACCTTC. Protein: CASSLTRPVNYGYTF.

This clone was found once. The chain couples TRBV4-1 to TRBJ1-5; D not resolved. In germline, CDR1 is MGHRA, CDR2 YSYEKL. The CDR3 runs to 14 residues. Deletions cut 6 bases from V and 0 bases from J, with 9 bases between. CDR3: CASSLENSNQPQHF. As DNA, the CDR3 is TGCGCCAGCAGTCTGGAAAATAGCAATCAGCCCCAGCATTTT.

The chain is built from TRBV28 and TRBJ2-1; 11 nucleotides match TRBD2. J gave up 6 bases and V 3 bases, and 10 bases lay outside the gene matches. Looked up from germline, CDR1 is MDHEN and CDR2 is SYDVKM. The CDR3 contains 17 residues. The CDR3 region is CASSLTSGTNGGNEQFF. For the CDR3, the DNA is TGTGCCAGCAGTTTGACTAGCGGGACCAATGGGGGCAATGAGCAGTTCTTC.

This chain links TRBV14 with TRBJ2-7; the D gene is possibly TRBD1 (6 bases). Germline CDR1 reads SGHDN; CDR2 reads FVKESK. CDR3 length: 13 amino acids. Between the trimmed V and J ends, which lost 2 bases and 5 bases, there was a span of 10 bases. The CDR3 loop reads CASSQNRVHEQYF. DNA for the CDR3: TGTGCCAGCAGCCAAAACAGGGTGCACGAGCAGTACTTC.

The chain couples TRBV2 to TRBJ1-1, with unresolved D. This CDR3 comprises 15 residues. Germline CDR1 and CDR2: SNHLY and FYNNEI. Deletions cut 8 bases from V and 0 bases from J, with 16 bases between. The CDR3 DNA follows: TGTGCCAGCCTCCTACTTCCCACCATGAACACTGAAGCTTTCTTT. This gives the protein CASLLLPTMNTEAFF.